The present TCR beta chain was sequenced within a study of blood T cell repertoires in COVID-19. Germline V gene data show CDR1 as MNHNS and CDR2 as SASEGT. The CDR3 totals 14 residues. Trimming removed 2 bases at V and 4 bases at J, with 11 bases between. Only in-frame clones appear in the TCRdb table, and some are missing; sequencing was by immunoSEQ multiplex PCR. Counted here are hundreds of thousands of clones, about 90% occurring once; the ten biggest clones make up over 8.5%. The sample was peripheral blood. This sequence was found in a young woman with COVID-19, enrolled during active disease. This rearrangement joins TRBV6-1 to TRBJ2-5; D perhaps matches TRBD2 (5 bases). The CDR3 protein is CASSEPDFGETQYF. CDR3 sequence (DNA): TGTGCCAGCAGTGAACCGGACTTCGGAGAGACCCAGTACTTC.